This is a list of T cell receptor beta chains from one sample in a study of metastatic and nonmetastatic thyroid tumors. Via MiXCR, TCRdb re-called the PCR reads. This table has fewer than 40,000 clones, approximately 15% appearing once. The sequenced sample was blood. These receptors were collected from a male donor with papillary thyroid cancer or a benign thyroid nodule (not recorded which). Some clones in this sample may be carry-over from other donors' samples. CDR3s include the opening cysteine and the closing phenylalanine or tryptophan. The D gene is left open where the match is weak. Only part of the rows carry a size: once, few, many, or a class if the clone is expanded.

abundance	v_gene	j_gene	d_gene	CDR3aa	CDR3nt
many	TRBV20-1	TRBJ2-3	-	CSAPANTDTQYF	TGCAGTGCTCCAGCGAACACAGATACGCAGTATTTT
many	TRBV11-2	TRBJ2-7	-	CASGGSSYEQYF	TGTGCCAGCGGGGGCAGCTCCTACGAGCAGTACTTC
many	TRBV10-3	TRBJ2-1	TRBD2	CAISESVSGWAGNEQFF	TGTGCCATCAGTGAGTCGGTTAGCGGGTGGGCCGGGAATGAGCAGTTCTTC
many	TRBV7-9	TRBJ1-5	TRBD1	CASSEGTGGQPQHF	TGTGCCAGCAGCGAAGGGACAGGGGGTCAGCCCCAGCATTTT
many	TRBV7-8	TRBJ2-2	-	CASSLIRVSSTGELFF	TGTGCCAGCAGCTTGATTAGGGTCTCTTCCACCGGGGAGCTGTTTTTT
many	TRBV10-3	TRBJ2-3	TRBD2	CATMTSGRAGDTQYF	TGTGCCACCATGACTAGCGGGAGAGCGGGAGATACGCAGTATTTT
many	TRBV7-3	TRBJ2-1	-	CASSPDFSSYNEQFF	TGTGCCAGCAGCCCGGACTTCTCCTCCTACAATGAGCAGTTCTTC
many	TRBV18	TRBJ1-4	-	CASSPGRSNEKLFF	TGTGCCAGCTCACCGGGCAGGAGTAATGAAAAACTGTTTTTT
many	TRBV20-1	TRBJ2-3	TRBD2	CSARITSGRADTQYF	TGCAGTGCTAGGATAACTAGCGGGAGGGCAGATACGCAGTATTTT
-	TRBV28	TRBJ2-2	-	CASSLRTPKTGELFF	TGTGCCAGCAGTCTACGGACACCGAAAACCGGGGAGCTGTTTTTT
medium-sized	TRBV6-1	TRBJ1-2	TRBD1	CASSATGVGAQPF	TGTGCCAGCAGTGCCACAGGGGTAGGGGCCCAGCCATTC
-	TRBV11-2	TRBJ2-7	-	CASSLCLAGASGGYEQYF	TGTGCCAGCAGCTTATGTCTAGCTGGAGCTAGTGGGGGCTACGAGCAGTACTTC
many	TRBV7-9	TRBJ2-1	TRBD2	CASSLGTSSYNEQFF	TGTGCCAGCAGCTTAGGGACTAGTTCCTACAATGAGCAGTTCTTC
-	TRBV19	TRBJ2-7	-	CASSIEQADADEQYF	TGTGCCAGTAGTATTGAACAGGCGGACGCCGACGAGCAGTACTTC
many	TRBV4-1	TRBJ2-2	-	CASSHPVTGELFF	TGCGCCAGCAGCCACCCGGTTACCGGGGAGCTGTTTTTT
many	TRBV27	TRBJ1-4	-	CASSAWAAGEKLFF	TGTGCCAGCAGCGCGTGGGCCGCCGGTGAAAAACTGTTTTTT
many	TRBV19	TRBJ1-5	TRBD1	CASSIFRDRGQSQPQHF	TGTGCCAGTAGTATCTTCCGGGACAGGGGGCAGAGTCAGCCCCAGCATTTT